This T cell receptor (beta chain) came from a study of somatic mutations in cytotoxic T cells in rheumatoid arthritis. The wider study: Including V beta1+ cells that were sequenced for TCRB, some T-cell populations stained with V beta antibodies were flow-sorted at nearly 100% purity.

Using immunoSEQ multiplex PCR, the repertoire was profiled, and TCRdb retains in-frame clones only, with some absent. The table lists several thousand clones, roughly 75% of them singletons. V was pared by 6 bases and J by 0 bases, with 25 bases between. The CDR3 runs to 19 residues. From germline, CDR1 is MNHEY and CDR2 SMNVEV (reference sequence). The clonotype comes from a woman aged 50 to 60 in good health. The sequenced material came from CD8+ T cells sorted from blood. V gene TRBV27 combines with J gene TRBJ2-3, with D possibly being TRBD2 (5 bases). CDR3 nucleotides: TGTGCCAGCAGCCCGTTGAGGGTATCAGCGGATACTAGCACAGATACGCAGTATTTT. It codes for CASSPLRVSADTSTDTQYF.